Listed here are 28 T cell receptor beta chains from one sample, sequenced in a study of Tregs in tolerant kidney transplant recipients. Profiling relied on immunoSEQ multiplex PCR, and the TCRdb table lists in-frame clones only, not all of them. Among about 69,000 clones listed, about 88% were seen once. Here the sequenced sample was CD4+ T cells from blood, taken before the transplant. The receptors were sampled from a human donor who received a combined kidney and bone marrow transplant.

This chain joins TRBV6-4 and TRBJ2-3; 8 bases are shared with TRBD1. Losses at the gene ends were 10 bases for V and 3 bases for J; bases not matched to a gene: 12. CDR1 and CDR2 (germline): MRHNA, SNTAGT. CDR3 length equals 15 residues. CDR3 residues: CATRRTGLQTDTQYF. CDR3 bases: TGTGCCACCCGCCGGACAGGGTTGCAAACAGATACGCAGTATTTT.

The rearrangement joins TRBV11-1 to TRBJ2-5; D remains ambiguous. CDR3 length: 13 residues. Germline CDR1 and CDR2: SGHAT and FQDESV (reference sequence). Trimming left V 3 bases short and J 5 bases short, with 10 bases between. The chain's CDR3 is CASSFSSRETQYF. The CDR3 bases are TGTGCCAGCAGCTTTTCAAGCCGGGAGACCCAGTACTTC.

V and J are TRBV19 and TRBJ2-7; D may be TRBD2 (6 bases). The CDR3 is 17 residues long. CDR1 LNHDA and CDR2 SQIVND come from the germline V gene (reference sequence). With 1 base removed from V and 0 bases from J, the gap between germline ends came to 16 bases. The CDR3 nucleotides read TGTGCCAGTAGTATAGGGTTCTTAGCGGATCGCTCCTACGAGCAGTACTTC. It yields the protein CASSIGFLADRSYEQYF.

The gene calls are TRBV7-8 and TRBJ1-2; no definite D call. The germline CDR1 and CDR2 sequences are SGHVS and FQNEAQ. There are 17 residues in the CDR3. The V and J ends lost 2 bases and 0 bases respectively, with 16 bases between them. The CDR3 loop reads CASSLHITWGANYGYTF. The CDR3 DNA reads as TGTGCCAGCAGCTTACATATAACGTGGGGAGCTAACTATGGCTACACCTTC.

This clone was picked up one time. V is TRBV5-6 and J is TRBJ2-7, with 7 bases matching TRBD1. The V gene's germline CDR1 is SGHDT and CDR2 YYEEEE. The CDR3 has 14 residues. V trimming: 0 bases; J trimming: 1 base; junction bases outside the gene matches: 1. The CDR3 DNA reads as TGTGCCAGCAGCTTGGCGGGACAGTCCTACGAGCAGTACTTC. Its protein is CASSLAGQSYEQYF.

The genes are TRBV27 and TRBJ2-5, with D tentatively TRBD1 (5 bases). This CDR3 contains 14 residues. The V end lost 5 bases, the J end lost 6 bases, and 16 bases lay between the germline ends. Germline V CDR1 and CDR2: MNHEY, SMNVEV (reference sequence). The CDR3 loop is CASSLWQGGKTQYF. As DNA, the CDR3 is TGTGCCAGCAGTCTCTGGCAGGGTGGTAAGACCCAGTACTTC.

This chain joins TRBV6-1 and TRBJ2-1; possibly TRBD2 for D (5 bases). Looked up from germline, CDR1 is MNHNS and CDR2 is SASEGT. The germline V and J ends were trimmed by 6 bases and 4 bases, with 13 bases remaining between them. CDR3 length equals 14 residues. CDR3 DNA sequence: TGTGCCAGCAGAGAACCGGACTTTTACAATGAGCAGTTCTTC. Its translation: CASREPDFYNEQFF.

CDR3 protein: CASSVATGLAGGKNTGELFF. CDR3 nucleotides: TGTGCCAGCAGCGTAGCTACGGGACTAGCGGGGGGAAAGAACACCGGGGAGCTGTTTTTT. The rearrangement links TRBV9 to TRBJ2-2, with 15 nucleotides matching TRBD2. Unmatched junction bases numbered 7, after V lost 0 bases and J lost 1 base. From germline, CDR1 is SGDLS and CDR2 YYNGEE. The CDR3 consists of 20 residues.

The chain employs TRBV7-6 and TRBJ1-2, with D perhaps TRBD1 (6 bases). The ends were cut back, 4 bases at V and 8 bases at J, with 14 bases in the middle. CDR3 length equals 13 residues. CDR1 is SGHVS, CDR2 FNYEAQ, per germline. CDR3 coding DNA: TGTGCCAGCAGCTATACAGGGTCAGACGGCTACACCTTC. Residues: CASSYTGSDGYTF.

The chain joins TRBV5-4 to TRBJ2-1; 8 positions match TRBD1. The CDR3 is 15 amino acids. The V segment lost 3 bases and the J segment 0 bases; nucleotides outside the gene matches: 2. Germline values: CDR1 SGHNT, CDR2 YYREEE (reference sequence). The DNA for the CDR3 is TGTGCCAGCAGCTCGGACAGGGACTCCTACAATGAGCAGTTCTTC. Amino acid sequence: CASSSDRDSYNEQFF.

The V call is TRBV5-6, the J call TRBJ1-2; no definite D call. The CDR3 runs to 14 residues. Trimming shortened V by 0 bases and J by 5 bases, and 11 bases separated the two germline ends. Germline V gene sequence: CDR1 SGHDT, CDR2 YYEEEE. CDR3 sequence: CASSLGALGYGYTF. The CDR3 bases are TGTGCCAGCAGCTTGGGGGCCCTTGGGTATGGCTACACCTTC.

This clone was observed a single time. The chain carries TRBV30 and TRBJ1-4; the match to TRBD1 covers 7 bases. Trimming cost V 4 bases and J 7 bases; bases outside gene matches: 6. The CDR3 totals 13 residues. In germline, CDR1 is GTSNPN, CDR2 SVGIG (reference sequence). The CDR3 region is CAWKTEGAEKLFF. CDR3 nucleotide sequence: TGTGCCTGGAAAACCGAGGGGGCTGAAAAACTGTTTTTT.

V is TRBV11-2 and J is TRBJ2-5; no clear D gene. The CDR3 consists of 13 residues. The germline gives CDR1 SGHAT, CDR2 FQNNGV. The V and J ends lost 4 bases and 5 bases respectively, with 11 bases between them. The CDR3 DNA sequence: TGTGCCAGCAGCTCCGGAGTGAAGGAGACCCAGTACTTC. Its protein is CASSSGVKETQYF.

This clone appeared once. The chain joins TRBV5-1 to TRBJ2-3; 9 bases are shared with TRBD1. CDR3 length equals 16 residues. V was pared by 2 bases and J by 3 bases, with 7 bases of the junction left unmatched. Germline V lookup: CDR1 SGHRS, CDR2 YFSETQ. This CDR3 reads CASSFETGGITDTQYF. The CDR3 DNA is TGCGCCAGCAGCTTTGAGACAGGGGGGATAACAGATACGCAGTATTTT. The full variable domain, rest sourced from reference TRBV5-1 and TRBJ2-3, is KAGVTQTPRYLIKTRGQQVTLSCSPISGHRSVSWYQQTPGQGLQFLFEYFSETQRNKGNFPGRFSGRQFSNSRSEMNVSTLELGDSALYLCASSFETGGITDTQYFGPGTRLTVL.

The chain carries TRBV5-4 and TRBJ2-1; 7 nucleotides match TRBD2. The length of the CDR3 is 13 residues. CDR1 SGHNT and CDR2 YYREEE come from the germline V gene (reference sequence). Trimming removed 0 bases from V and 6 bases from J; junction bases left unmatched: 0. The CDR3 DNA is TGTGCCAGCAGCTTGGCTAGCGGCAATGAGCAGTTCTTC. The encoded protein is CASSLASGNEQFF.

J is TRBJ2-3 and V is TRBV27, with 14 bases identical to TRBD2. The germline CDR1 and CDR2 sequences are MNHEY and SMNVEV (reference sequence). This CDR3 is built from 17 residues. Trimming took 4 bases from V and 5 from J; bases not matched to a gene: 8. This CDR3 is CASSSFPGLAGGDTQYF. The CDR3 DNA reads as TGTGCCAGCAGTTCCTTCCCCGGACTAGCGGGGGGAGATACGCAGTATTTT.

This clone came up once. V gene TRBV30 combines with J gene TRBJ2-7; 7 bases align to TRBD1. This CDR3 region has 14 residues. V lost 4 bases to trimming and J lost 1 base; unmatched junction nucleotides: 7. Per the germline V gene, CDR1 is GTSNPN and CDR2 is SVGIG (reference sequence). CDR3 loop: CAWNRGQSSYEQYF. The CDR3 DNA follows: TGTGCCTGGAACAGGGGACAGTCGTCCTACGAGCAGTACTTC.

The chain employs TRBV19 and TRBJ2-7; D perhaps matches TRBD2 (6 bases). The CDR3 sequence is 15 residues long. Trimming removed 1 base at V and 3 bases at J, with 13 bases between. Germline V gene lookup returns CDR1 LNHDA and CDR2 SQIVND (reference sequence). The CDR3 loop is CASSIVGQGGYEQYF. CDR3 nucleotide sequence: TGTGCCAGTAGTATAGTTGGGCAGGGAGGCTACGAGCAGTACTTC.

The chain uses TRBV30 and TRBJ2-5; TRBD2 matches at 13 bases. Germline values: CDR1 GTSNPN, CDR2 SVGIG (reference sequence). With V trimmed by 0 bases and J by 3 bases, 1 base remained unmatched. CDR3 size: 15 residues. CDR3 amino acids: CAWSVGTSGKETQYF. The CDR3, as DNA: TGTGCCTGGAGTGTGGGGACTAGCGGGAAAGAGACCCAGTACTTC.

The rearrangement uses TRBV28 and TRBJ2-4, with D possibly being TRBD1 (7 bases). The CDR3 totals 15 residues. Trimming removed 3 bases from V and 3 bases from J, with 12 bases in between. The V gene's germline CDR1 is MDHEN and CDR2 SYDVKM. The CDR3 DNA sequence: TGTGCCAGCAGTTTCGGAGGGGGCGGCAAAAACATTCAGTACTTC. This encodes CASSFGGGGKNIQYF.

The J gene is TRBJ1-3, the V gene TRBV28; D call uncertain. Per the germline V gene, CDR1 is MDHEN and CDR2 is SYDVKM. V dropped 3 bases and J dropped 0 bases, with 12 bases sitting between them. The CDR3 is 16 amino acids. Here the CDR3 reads CASSLRLQSSGNTIYF. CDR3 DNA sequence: TGTGCCAGCAGTTTGCGCCTACAGAGCTCTGGAAACACCATATATTTT. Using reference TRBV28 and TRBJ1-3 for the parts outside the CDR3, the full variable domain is DVKVTQSSRYLVKRTGEKVFLECVQDMDHENMFWYRQDPGLGLRLIYFSYDVKMKEKGDIPEGYSVSREKKERFSLILESASTNQTSMYLCASSLRLQSSGNTIYFGEGSWLTVV.

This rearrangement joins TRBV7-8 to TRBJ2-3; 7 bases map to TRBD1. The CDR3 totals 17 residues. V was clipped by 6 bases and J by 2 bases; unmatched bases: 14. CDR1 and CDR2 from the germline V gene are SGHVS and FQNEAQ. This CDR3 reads CASRMTGIGLATDTQYF. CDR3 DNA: TGTGCCAGCAGGATGACAGGGATTGGTCTGGCCACAGATACGCAGTATTTT. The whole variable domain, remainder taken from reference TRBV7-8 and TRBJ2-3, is GAGVSQSPRYKVAKRGQDVALRCDPISGHVSLFWYQQALGQGPEFLTYFQNEAQLDKSGLPSDRFFAERPEGSVSTLKIQRTQQEDSAVYLCASRMTGIGLATDTQYFGPGTRLTVL.

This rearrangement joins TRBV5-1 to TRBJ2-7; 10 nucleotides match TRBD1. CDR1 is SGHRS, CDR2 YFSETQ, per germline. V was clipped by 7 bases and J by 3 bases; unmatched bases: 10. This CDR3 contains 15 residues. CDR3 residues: CASALLGQGGYEQYF. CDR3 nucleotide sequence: TGCGCCAGCGCCCTTCTAGGACAGGGGGGCTACGAGCAGTACTTC.

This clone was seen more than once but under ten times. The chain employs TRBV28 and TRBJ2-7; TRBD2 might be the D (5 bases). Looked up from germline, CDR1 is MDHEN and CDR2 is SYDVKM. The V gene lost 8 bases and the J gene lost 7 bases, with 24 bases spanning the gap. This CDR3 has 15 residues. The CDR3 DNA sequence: TGTGCCAGCGTACCTACTGGGCACGGGATGAAGGAGCAGTACTTC. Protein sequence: CASVPTGHGMKEQYF.

CDR3 nucleotide sequence: TGTGCCATCAGCCAAACCGGTCCAGCGGGTGAAAAACTGTTTTTT. Encoded protein: CAISQTGPAGEKLFF. This sequence joins TRBV10-3 and TRBJ1-4; D uncertain. Trimming removed 6 bases at V and 7 bases at J, with 18 bases between. The germline gives CDR1 ENHRY, CDR2 SYGVKD. The CDR3 covers 15 residues.

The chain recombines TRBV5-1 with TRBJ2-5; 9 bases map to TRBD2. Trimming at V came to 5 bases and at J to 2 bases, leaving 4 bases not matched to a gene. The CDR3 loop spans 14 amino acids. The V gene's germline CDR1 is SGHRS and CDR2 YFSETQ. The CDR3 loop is CASRTTSGQETQYF. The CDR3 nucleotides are TGCGCCAGCAGGACTACTAGCGGGCAAGAGACCCAGTACTTC.

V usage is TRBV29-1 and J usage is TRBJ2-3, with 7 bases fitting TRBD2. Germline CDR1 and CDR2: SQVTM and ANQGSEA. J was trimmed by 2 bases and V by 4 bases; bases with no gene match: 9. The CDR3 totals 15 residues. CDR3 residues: CSVGGASGNTDTQYF. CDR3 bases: TGCAGCGTTGGTGGGGCTAGCGGCAACACAGATACGCAGTATTTT.

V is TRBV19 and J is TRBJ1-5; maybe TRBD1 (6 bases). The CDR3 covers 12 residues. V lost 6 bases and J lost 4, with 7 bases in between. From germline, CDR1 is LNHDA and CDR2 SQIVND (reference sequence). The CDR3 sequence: CASSQGNQPQHF. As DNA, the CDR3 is TGTGCCAGTAGCCAGGGGAATCAGCCCCAGCATTTT.